This T cell receptor beta chain was retrieved from a study of T cell responses to AZD1222 COVID-19 vaccine. Findings and limits, study-wide: Repertoires were obtained only post-peak T cell response. Recipients of two AZD1222 doses showed rising Spike-specific TCR breadth and depth. Only six individuals given AZD1222 were seropositive at baseline.

Germline CDR1 SGHRS, CDR2 YFSETQ. CDR3 length equals 14 residues. Trimming took off 0 bases at V and 1 base at J, with 7 bases between the two ends. This table comes from immunoSEQ multiplex PCR, and its TCRdb copy is limited to in-frame clones, with some not included. This table has roughly 130,000 clones, approximately 85% appearing once. As for this clone: Its antigen is currently unknown. Additional DNA sequences in this sample encode the identical CDR3.

The V and J genes are TRBV5-1 and TRBJ1-1, with D tentatively TRBD1 (6 bases). The material sequenced was peripheral blood, taken on day 0 of AZD1222 vaccination. The TCR was taken from an adult in good health. The CDR3 DNA follows: TGCGCCAGCAGCTTGGGAGGGGGGAACACTGAAGCTTTCTTT. It is translated as CASSLGGGNTEAFF.